A single sample is the source of the 14 T cell receptor beta chains below, sequenced in a study of T-cell reconstitution after alpha-beta-depleted transplantation in children. A library of TCRbeta sequences, prepared with unique molecular identifiers, was generated. One entry per CDR3 protein, called by TCRdb with MiXCR from the PCR reads. The sample lists about 980,000 distinct CDR3 sequences, roughly 29% seen once, with roughly 27% in the top ten. The material sequenced was PBMCs, mostly from graft donor cells, taken 360 days after TCRalphabeta/CD19-depleted stem cell transplant. Receptors were obtained from a boy in the first two years of life who had a stem cell transplant for SCID, so the T cells may come from the graft donor.

The chain recombines TRBV7-9 with TRBJ2-3, with D hard to call. The CDR3 runs to 12 residues. The ends were cut back, 7 bases at V and 7 bases at J, with 12 bases in the middle. The germline V gene has CDR1 SEHNR and CDR2 FQNEAQ (reference sequence). The CDR3 DNA reads as TGTGCCAGCACCGAGGAAGGCAATACGCAGTATTTT. Translating it yields CASTEEGNTQYF. The whole variable domain, remainder taken from reference TRBV7-9 and TRBJ2-3, is DTGVSQNPRHKITKRGQNVTFRCDPISEHNRLYWYRQTLGQGPEFLTYFQNEAQLEKSRLLSDRFSAERPKGSFSTLEIQRTEQGDSAMYLCASTEEGNTQYFGPGTRLTVL.

The rearrangement uses TRBV27 and TRBJ2-2, with 7 bases matching TRBD1. Germline V gene data show CDR1 as MNHEY and CDR2 as SMNVEV (reference sequence). There are 16 residues in the CDR3. J gave up 6 bases and V 6 bases, and 13 bases lay outside the gene matches. The DNA for the CDR3 is TGTGCCAGCAGCCGCTGGGACAAGGGGGCTTCCGGGGAGCTGTTTTTT. This codes for CASSRWDKGASGELFF.

The rearrangement links TRBV5-1 to TRBJ2-1; D might be TRBD1 (7 bases). The V gene's germline CDR1 is SGHRS and CDR2 YFSETQ. Deletions cut 0 bases from V and 6 bases from J, with 19 bases between. There are 17 residues in the CDR3. The CDR3 is CASSLVKVQGGFNEQFF. Written as DNA, the CDR3 is TGCGCCAGCAGCTTGGTGAAGGTCCAGGGGGGATTCAATGAGCAGTTCTTC. Variable domain in full (rest from reference TRBV5-1 and TRBJ2-1): KAGVTQTPRYLIKTRGQQVTLSCSPISGHRSVSWYQQTPGQGLQFLFEYFSETQRNKGNFPGRFSGRQFSNSRSEMNVSTLELGDSALYLCASSLVKVQGGFNEQFFGPGTRLTVL.

This chain links TRBV20-1 with TRBJ2-1; possible D gene TRBD2, 5 bases. Trimming removed 0 bases at V and 10 bases at J, with 22 bases between. The germline V gene encodes CDR1 DFQATT and CDR2 SNEGSKA (reference sequence). The CDR3 has 16 amino acids. The CDR3: CSARDLSGAPLLEQFF. DNA of the CDR3: TGCAGTGCTAGAGATCTGAGCGGTGCCCCACTGCTGGAGCAGTTCTTC.

This clonotype was recorded at least ten times. The CDR3 DNA follows: TGTGCCAGCAGCTTTCCCCCAGGGGGCATGAACACCGGGGAGCTGTTTTTT. This codes for CASSFPPGGMNTGELFF. The chain is built from TRBV11-2 and TRBJ2-2, with 8 bases aligning to TRBD1. Per the germline V gene, CDR1 is SGHAT and CDR2 is FQNNGV. There are 17 residues in the CDR3. After removal of 3 bases from V and 1 base from J, the junction contained 7 bases not matched to a gene.

The J gene is TRBJ1-2, the V gene TRBV6-5; D is possibly TRBD1 (6 bases). Looked up from germline, CDR1 is MNHEY and CDR2 is SVGAGI. V was pared by 2 bases and J by 3 bases, with 19 bases between. The CDR3 has 17 residues. The CDR3 DNA sequence: TGTGCCAGCAGTTACACCTTCGAGGGGGGCAGAGACTATGGCTACACCTTC. Translation gives CASSYTFEGGRDYGYTF.

The rearrangement joins TRBV29-1 to TRBJ1-2, with no clear D. The V and J ends lost 6 bases and 8 bases respectively, with 13 bases between them. The CDR3 extends over 11 amino acids. Looked up from germline, CDR1 is SQVTM and CDR2 is ANQGSEA. The CDR3 nucleotides read TGCAGCGTCGGAACCTATGTAGGCTACACCTTC. As protein: CSVGTYVGYTF. The variable domain in full, completed from reference TRBV29-1 and TRBJ1-2, reads SAVISQKPSRDICQRGTSLTIQCQVDSQVTMMFWYRQQPGQSLTLIATANQGSEATYESGFVIDKFPISRPNLTFSTLTVSNMSPEDSSIYLCSVGTYVGYTFGSGTRLTVV.

A few counts support this clonotype. The chain is built from TRBV7-9 and TRBJ1-1; 11 bases are a match to TRBD1. J lost 4 bases, V lost 7 bases, and 11 bases had no gene match. Germline loops: CDR1 SEHNR, CDR2 FQNEAQ (reference sequence). The CDR3 contains 16 residues. The CDR3 DNA reads TGTGCCAGCACCCCCAAGGGGGGACAGGGGGGCACTGAAGCTTTCTTT. Its protein product is CASTPKGGQGGTEAFF.

This sequence joins TRBV20-1 and TRBJ1-1; TRBD1 aligns across 7 bases. Germline trimming cut 5 bases from V and 4 bases from J; bases unmatched to any gene: 13. Germline values: CDR1 DFQATT, CDR2 SNEGSKA (reference sequence). There are 15 residues in the CDR3. This chain's CDR3 is CSAPRVRGGVTEAFF. The CDR3, as DNA: TGCAGTGCTCCCCGAGTGAGAGGGGGCGTCACTGAAGCTTTCTTT.

The J gene is TRBJ2-7, the V gene TRBV4-3, with a possible D match to TRBD2 (5 bases). The V gene lost 2 bases and the J gene lost 2 bases, with 13 bases spanning the gap. The CDR3 length is 15 residues. Germline lookup yields CDR1 LGHNA and CDR2 YSLEER. CDR3 DNA sequence: TGCGCCAGCAGCCAATCGAGGGCGGGTCCCTACGAGCAGTACTTC. Encoded protein: CASSQSRAGPYEQYF.

V and J are TRBV6-5 and TRBJ1-5; D remains unclear. Deletions cut 2 bases from V and 5 bases from J, with 10 bases between. Germline CDR1 reads MNHEY; CDR2 reads SVGAGI. The CDR3 runs to 14 residues. The CDR3 DNA sequence: TGTGCCAGCAGTTACATAAACAGTCATCAGCCCCAGCATTTT. Translation gives CASSYINSHQPQHF.

V gene TRBV2 combines with J gene TRBJ2-3; D uncertain. Germline V gives CDR1 SNHLY, CDR2 FYNNEI. The CDR3 has 14 residues. Between the trimmed V and J ends, which lost 3 bases and 5 bases, there was a span of 12 bases. This CDR3 is CASSDPIFGDTQYF. The CDR3 DNA is TGTGCCAGCAGTGATCCCATCTTCGGAGATACGCAGTATTTT.

The CDR3 loop is CASSFLTGGTEAFF. CDR3 DNA: TGCGCCAGCAGCTTCCTGACGGGAGGGACTGAAGCTTTCTTT. V usage is TRBV5-1 and J usage is TRBJ1-1; no reliable D call. The ends were cut back, 2 bases at V and 5 bases at J, with 13 bases in the middle. The germline V gene has CDR1 SGHRS and CDR2 YFSETQ. The CDR3 is 14 amino acids.

This chain uses TRBV4-1 with TRBJ2-1; 7 bases line up with TRBD2. The CDR3 is 15 residues long. After removal of 0 bases from V and 9 bases from J, the junction contained 8 bases not matched to a gene. Germline V gene lookup returns CDR1 MGHRA and CDR2 YSYEKL. As DNA, the CDR3 is TGCGCCAGCAGCCAAGATGAAGCTAGCGGTGGTGAGCAGTTCTTC. Its translation: CASSQDEASGGEQFF.